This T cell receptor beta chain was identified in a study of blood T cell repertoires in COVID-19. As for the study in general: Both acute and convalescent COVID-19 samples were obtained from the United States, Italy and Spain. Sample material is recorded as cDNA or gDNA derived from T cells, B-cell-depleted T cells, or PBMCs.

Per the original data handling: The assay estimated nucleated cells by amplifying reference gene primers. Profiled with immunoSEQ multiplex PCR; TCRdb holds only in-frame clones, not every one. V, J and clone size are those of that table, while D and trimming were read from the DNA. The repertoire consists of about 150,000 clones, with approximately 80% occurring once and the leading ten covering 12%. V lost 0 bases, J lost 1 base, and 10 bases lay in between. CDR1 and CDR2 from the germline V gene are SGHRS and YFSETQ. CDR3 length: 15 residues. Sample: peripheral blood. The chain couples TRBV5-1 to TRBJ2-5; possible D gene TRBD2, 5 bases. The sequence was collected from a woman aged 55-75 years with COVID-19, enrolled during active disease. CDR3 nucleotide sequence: TGCGCCAGCAGCTTGGCCCCGGGAAGCCAAGAGACCCAGTACTTC. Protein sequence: CASSLAPGSQETQYF. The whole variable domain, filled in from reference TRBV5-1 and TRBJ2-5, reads KAGVTQTPRYLIKTRGQQVTLSCSPISGHRSVSWYQQTPGQGLQFLFEYFSETQRNKGNFPGRFSGRQFSNSRSEMNVSTLELGDSALYLCASSLAPGSQETQYFGPGTRLLVL.